This T cell receptor (beta chain) came from a study of CD8+CD57+ T cells in acquired aplastic anemia. Turning to the study itself: Isolated CD4+ and CD8+ cells, once sorted, yielded DNA averaging around 3 ug.

CDR3 length: 17 residues. With V trimmed by 4 bases and J by 6 bases, 9 bases remained unmatched. Germline V gives CDR1 SGHAT, CDR2 FQDESV (reference sequence). This clonotype has only a few counts. Researchers used genomic DNA as the template to profile TCR beta VDJ and CDR3. In TCRdb, the reads were re-called with MiXCR into one record per CDR3 protein. Altogether 350,000 to 450,000 distinct CDR3 sequences are present, 60% to 80% being singletons, with the ten largest covering under 5%. The specimen was sorted CD4+, CD8+, or CD8+CD57+ T cells (not recorded which) from PBMCs. The sequence derives from a human donor in good health, serving as a control. V and J are TRBV11-1 and TRBJ2-1; TRBD2 matches at 13 bases. CDR3 region: CASSSRLAGGPGNEQFF. The CDR3 DNA reads TGTGCCAGCAGCTCAAGACTAGCGGGGGGCCCCGGCAATGAGCAGTTCTTC. The full variable domain, completed using reference TRBV11-1 and TRBJ2-1, is EAEVAQSPRYKITEKSQAVAFWCDPISGHATLYWYRQILGQGPELLVQFQDESVVDDSQLPKDRFSAERLKGVDSTLKIQPAELGDSAMYLCASSSRLAGGPGNEQFFGPGTRLTVL.